This entry lists 5 T cell receptor beta chains sequenced from one sample in a study of cytomegalovirus exposure and HLA in healthy donors. Method: immunoSEQ multiplex PCR; TCRdb's copy keeps in-frame clones and lacks some. This table has 120,000 to 150,000 clones, approximately 86% appearing once. The sample consisted of PBMCs. The receptors shown here come from a woman aged 18-35 years in good health and CMV-seropositive.

The table lists this clone with a count of one. The chain recombines TRBV9 with TRBJ2-5; weak D call: TRBD1 (6 bases). Germline-derived CDR1 and CDR2 are SGDLS and YYNGEE. V lost 2 bases, J lost 3 bases, and 11 bases lay in between. The CDR3 is made up of 14 amino acids. The CDR3 DNA sequence: TGTGCCAGCAGCGTCCGGGACAAGGAAGAGACCCAGTACTTC. Amino acids: CASSVRDKEETQYF. The full variable domain, with the rest looked up from reference TRBV9 and TRBJ2-5, is DSGVTQTPKHLITATGQRVTLRCSPRSGDLSVYWYQQSLDQGLQFLIQYYNGEERAKGNILERFSAQQFPDLHSELNLSSLELGDSALYFCASSVRDKEETQYFGPGTRLLVL.

The chain joins TRBV7-3 to TRBJ2-1, with 10 bases lining up with TRBD2. V shed 1 base and J 8 bases; nucleotides not matched to a gene: 5. In germline, CDR1 is SGHTA, CDR2 FQGTGA. The length of the CDR3 is 15 residues. CDR3 loop: CASSLRLAGVDEQFF. The CDR3 DNA follows: TGTGCCAGCAGCTTAAGGCTAGCGGGGGTGGATGAGCAGTTCTTC.

The V and J genes are TRBV10-3 and TRBJ1-2, with 7 nucleotides matching TRBD1. The CDR3 is made up of 15 amino acids. Looked up from germline, CDR1 is ENHRY and CDR2 is SYGVKD. Trimming removed 4 bases from V and 0 bases from J; junction bases left unmatched: 5. The DNA of the CDR3 is TGTGCCATCAGTGTTACAGGGGAAGCTAACTATGGCTACACCTTC. Amino acids: CAISVTGEANYGYTF.

This chain connects TRBV27 to TRBJ2-7, with 11 nucleotides matching TRBD2. J lost 3 bases, V lost 5 bases, and 3 bases had no gene match. Germline lookup yields CDR1 MNHEY and CDR2 SMNVEV (reference sequence). The CDR3 loop spans 14 amino acids. Here the CDR3 DNA reads TGTGCCAGCAGTCTTGGACTAGCGGGCTACGAGCAGTACTTC. Its translation: CASSLGLAGYEQYF.

This chain uses TRBV7-2 with TRBJ2-1, with unresolved D. The V end was cut by 0 bases, the J end by 7 bases, with 10 bases between. Germline lookup yields CDR1 SGHTA and CDR2 FQGNSA. The CDR3 runs to 14 residues. The CDR3 region is CASSLALSRNEQFF. The CDR3 DNA sequence: TGTGCCAGCAGCTTAGCGCTTTCCAGAAATGAGCAGTTCTTC.